The rows below give T cell receptor beta chains drawn from one sample of a study of molecular identifiers for immune sequencing clone quantification. From the PCR reads, TCRdb called clonotypes with MiXCR, one entry per CDR3 protein. The table includes 400,000 to 600,000 distinct CDR3 sequences, roughly 25% detected once. Material: naive CD8+ T cells from blood, with Jurkat cell RNA spiked in. Source of these receptors: a human donor in good health. Some libraries in this study had Jurkat cell RNA spiked in. CDR3s include the opening cysteine and the closing phenylalanine or tryptophan. Fields, in order: CDR3 DNA, CDR3 protein, V gene, J gene, D gene, clone size. The D gene is left open where the match is weak. Expanded clones get a size class; other rows say once, few or many, or leave the size out.

CDR3nt: TGCGCCAGCAGACTTGACTCCTACAATGAGCAGTTCTTC
CDR3aa: CASRLDSYNEQFF
v_gene: TRBV5-1
j_gene: TRBJ2-1
d_gene: .
abundance: many

CDR3nt: TGTGCCAGCAGCGTAGGAGGGGCAGGAGTCACTGAAGCTTTCTTT
CDR3aa: CASSVGGAGVTEAFF
v_gene: TRBV9
j_gene: TRBJ1-1
d_gene: .
abundance: .

CDR3nt: TGTGCCAGCAGCTTAGACAGTCCCCCACCCGACAATGAGCAGTTCTTC
CDR3aa: CASSLDSPPPDNEQFF
v_gene: TRBV7-3
j_gene: TRBJ2-1
d_gene: .
abundance: .

CDR3nt: TGTGCCAGCAGTTTCGGTCTCACCGGGGAGCTGTTTTTT
CDR3aa: CASSFGLTGELFF
v_gene: TRBV12-3/TRBV12-4
j_gene: TRBJ2-2
d_gene: .
abundance: many

CDR3nt: TGTGCCAGCACGAGGGGCCCCCTCGAGCAGTACTTC
CDR3aa: CASTRGPLEQYF
v_gene: TRBV6-2/TRBV6-3
j_gene: TRBJ2-7
d_gene: .
abundance: .

CDR3nt: TGTGCCAGTAGTCCGGGACAGGGGGTTAATCTGCCCCAGCATTTT
CDR3aa: CASSPGQGVNLPQHF
v_gene: TRBV19
j_gene: TRBJ1-5
d_gene: TRBD1
abundance: .

CDR3nt: TGTGCCAGCAGCCCTAGGGGACTAGTACCGACGGCGACCCGTGCTAGCACAGATACGCAGTATTTT
CDR3aa: CASSPRGLVPTATRASTDTQYF
v_gene: TRBV7-9
j_gene: TRBJ2-3
d_gene: TRBD2
abundance: few

CDR3nt: TGCAGCGTTGAAGATCCGGAAGGGGGCAACTATGGCTACACCTTC
CDR3aa: CSVEDPEGGNYGYTF
v_gene: TRBV29-1
j_gene: TRBJ1-2
d_gene: TRBD1
abundance: .

CDR3nt: TGTGCCAGCAGTTTTCGTGGGAACACTGAAGCTTTATTT
CDR3aa: CASSFRGNTEALF
v_gene: TRBV28
j_gene: TRBJ1-1
d_gene: .
abundance: .

CDR3nt: TGTGCCAGCAGCCAAGACAGGTTATTTGACACCGGGGAGCTGTTTTTT
CDR3aa: CASSQDRLFDTGELFF
v_gene: TRBV3-1
j_gene: TRBJ2-2
d_gene: .
abundance: .

CDR3nt: TGTGCCAGTAGTATAACGCAGGGGGTCCTGAACACTGAAGCTTTCTTT
CDR3aa: CASSITQGVLNTEAFF
v_gene: TRBV19
j_gene: TRBJ1-1
d_gene: TRBD1
abundance: few